This T cell receptor (beta chain) is drawn from a study of blood T cell repertoires in COVID-19. The data were produced by immunoSEQ multiplex PCR, yet TCRdb's version contains in-frame clones alone and is incomplete. This table has about 49,000 clones, 85% to 95% appearing once. J was trimmed by 1 base and V by 6 bases; bases with no gene match: 2. The CDR3 sequence is 14 residues long. Germline V gene data show CDR1 as WSHSY and CDR2 as SAAADI. The rearrangement links TRBV10-2 to TRBJ2-2; TRBD2 matches at 7 bases. Material for sequencing was peripheral blood. The origin of this receptor is a human donor in a cohort sampled during active COVID-19. The CDR3 nucleotides are TGCGCCAGCAGGCGGGGGAGGAACACCGGGGAGCTGTTTTTT. As protein: CASRRGRNTGELFF.